Below, 22 T cell receptor beta chains from the same sample are listed, as sequenced in a study of OX40 agonist ivuxolimab in advanced cancers. The method behind the library was the immunoSEQ multiplex PCR assay. The immuneACCESS repertoire file appears here via TCRdb, limited to in-frame rearrangements. These files lack a portion of the clones; in checked studies, under half of the deficit traces to unresolved V genes, and the cause of the others is not known. This sample holds 50,000 or so clones; approximately 80% were observed only once. 9.5% to 15% of the sample rests with the top ten. The starting material was CD4+ or CD8+ T cells sorted from blood, obtained in a trial of the OX40 agonist ivuxolimab. The receptor source for this set is an adult with an advanced solid tumor such as melanoma, head and neck, liver or kidney cancer.

The CDR3 spells CASSPVGRDSGYTF. In DNA, the CDR3 is TGTGCCAGCTCACCAGTGGGCAGGGATTCTGGCTACACCTTC. The chain carries TRBV18 and TRBJ1-2, with D tentatively TRBD1 (5 bases). CDR1 KGHSH and CDR2 LQKENI come from the germline V gene. The CDR3 has 14 residues. V was shortened by 2 bases and J by 7 bases, with 14 bases between the two germline ends. Looking up the rest from reference TRBV18 and TRBJ1-2 gives the full variable domain: NAGVMQNPRHLVRRRGQEARLRCSPMKGHSHVYWYRQLPEEGLKFMVYLQKENIIDESGMPKERFSAEFPKEGPSILRIQQVVRGDSAAYFCASSPVGRDSGYTFGSGTRLTVV.

This chain links TRBV7-6 with TRBJ2-3; D may be TRBD2 (6 bases). Trimming removed 5 bases from V and 2 bases from J, with 23 bases in between. CDR1 and CDR2 (germline): SGHVS, FNYEAQ. The CDR3 covers 18 residues. In nucleotides, the CDR3 is TGTGCCAGCAGCCACTCCGCCAAAGCGGGCCCTCACACAGATACGCAGTATTTT. Translation: CASSHSAKAGPHTDTQYF. The whole variable domain, remainder taken from reference TRBV7-6 and TRBJ2-3, is GAGVSQSPRYKVTKRGQDVALRCDPISGHVSLYWYRQALGQGPEFLTYFNYEAQQDKSGLPNDRFSAERPEGSISTLTIQRTEQRDSAMYRCASSHSAKAGPHTDTQYFGPGTRLTVL.

This rearrangement joins TRBV6-1 to TRBJ1-1; no definite D call. This CDR3 has 15 residues. Trimming shortened V by 2 bases and J by 4 bases, and 14 bases separated the two germline ends. The V gene's germline CDR1 is MNHNS and CDR2 SASEGT. The CDR3 bases are TGTGCCAGCAGTGAACTGCGCGACGGGTCCACTGAAGCTTTCTTT. It encodes CASSELRDGSTEAFF.

The CDR3 loop is CASSLTPHRGDQPQHF. The CDR3 DNA is TGTGCCAGCTCACTTACTCCCCACAGGGGGGATCAGCCCCAGCATTTT. This chain links TRBV18 with TRBJ1-5; 8 nucleotides match TRBD1. Germline trimming cut 4 bases from V and 5 bases from J; bases unmatched to any gene: 10. The germline V gene has CDR1 KGHSH and CDR2 LQKENI. This CDR3 is built from 16 residues.

The chain is built from TRBV5-4 and TRBJ2-7; 10 bases align to TRBD2. The germline V gene has CDR1 SGHNT and CDR2 YYREEE (reference sequence). The CDR3 runs to 15 residues. The V gene end was trimmed by 4 bases and the J gene end by 5 bases; junction bases not matched to a gene: 9. DNA of the CDR3: TGTGCCAGCAGCCGAGGGACTAGCGCCCGAGACGAGCAGTACTTC. This gives the protein CASSRGTSARDEQYF.

CDR3 residues: CASRGETGLAKNIQYF. The CDR3 DNA reads TGTGCCAGCAGAGGCGAAACAGGGCTAGCCAAAAACATTCAGTACTTC. The chain couples TRBV28 to TRBJ2-4; TRBD1 is a possible D gene (6 bases). CDR3 length: 16 amino acids. From germline, CDR1 is MDHEN and CDR2 SYDVKM. The V and J ends lost 6 bases and 0 bases respectively, with 15 bases between them.

The chain links TRBV5-1 to TRBJ2-1; 7 bases are shared with TRBD1. V lost 5 bases, J lost 7 bases, and 3 bases stayed unmatched. The CDR3 sequence is 12 residues long. Per germline, CDR1 SGHRS and CDR2 YFSETQ. The CDR3 bases are TGCGCCAGCAGGCAACAGGGGAATGAGCAGTTCTTC. This sequence encodes CASRQQGNEQFF.

This clone occurred once. The rearrangement links TRBV5-5 to TRBJ2-1, with D perhaps TRBD2 (6 bases). V lost 4 bases and J lost 8, with 19 bases in between. The germline gives CDR1 SGHKS, CDR2 YYEKEE (reference sequence). CDR3 size: 15 residues. The chain's CDR3 is CASSGRTWAADEQFF. The DNA of the CDR3 is TGTGCCAGCAGCGGGAGGACGTGGGCTGCAGATGAGCAGTTCTTC.

The genes are TRBV19 and TRBJ1-6; D perhaps matches TRBD1 (5 bases). V lost 5 bases and J 7 bases, leaving 12 bases between the germline ends. The CDR3 is 14 amino acids. The germline CDR1 and CDR2 sequences are LNHDA and SQIVND (reference sequence). The DNA for the CDR3 is TGTGCCAGTAGTCGGGGGAAGCACAATTCACCCCTCCACTTT. Translated: CASSRGKHNSPLHF.

This clone appeared a single time. The V and J genes are TRBV4-1 and TRBJ2-3; 12 bases map to TRBD2. This CDR3 comprises 18 residues. Trimming removed 1 base from V and 2 bases from J; junction bases left unmatched: 7. CDR1 and CDR2 (germline): MGHRA, YSYEKL. This CDR3 is CASSQGLAGGPYTDTQYF. The CDR3 DNA follows: TGCGCCAGCAGCCAAGGCCTAGCGGGAGGGCCTTACACAGATACGCAGTATTTT.

This sequence joins TRBV2 and TRBJ1-1; possible D gene TRBD1, 5 bases. CDR1 is SNHLY, CDR2 FYNNEI, per germline. The CDR3 extends over 14 amino acids. V shed 6 bases and J shed 6 bases, with 17 bases lying between them. The CDR3 loop is CASRLTGGVSEAFF. Here the CDR3 DNA reads TGTGCCAGCAGGCTAACAGGAGGAGTGTCTGAAGCTTTCTTT.

V and J are TRBV5-4 and TRBJ2-1, with 7 bases lining up with TRBD2. Unmatched junction bases numbered 9, after V lost 0 bases and J lost 6 bases. The CDR3 has 16 amino acids. Germline lookup yields CDR1 SGHNT and CDR2 YYREEE (reference sequence). CDR3 coding DNA: TGTGCCAGCAGCTTGGGTTATGTGACTAGCATCAATGAGCAGTTCTTC. Translating it yields CASSLGYVTSINEQFF.

Comments on this clone: Other DNA sequences in this sample translate to the same CDR3. The chain combines TRBV2 with TRBJ2-3; D is ambiguous. CDR1 is SNHLY, CDR2 FYNNEI, per germline. This CDR3 has 12 residues. V was pared by 4 bases and J by 0 bases, with 2 bases between. CDR3 sequence reads: CASSVSTDTQYF. The CDR3 nucleotides read TGTGCCAGCAGTGTTAGCACAGATACGCAGTATTTT.

The chain employs TRBV27 and TRBJ2-2, with D possibly TRBD1 on 5 matching bases. The CDR3 spans 15 residues. V dropped 3 bases and J dropped 0 bases, with 8 bases sitting between them. Germline V gene data show CDR1 as MNHEY and CDR2 as SMNVEV (reference sequence). CDR3: CASSLDNANTGELFF. The CDR3, as DNA: TGTGCCAGCAGTTTGGACAACGCGAACACCGGGGAGCTGTTTTTT.

The chain recombines TRBV30 with TRBJ1-2; no clear D. V was shortened by 1 base and J by 0 bases, with 3 bases between the two germline ends. Germline CDR1 GTSNPN, CDR2 SVGIG (reference sequence). The CDR3 totals 12 residues. CDR3 sequence reads: CAWSDSNYGYTF. CDR3 bases: TGTGCCTGGAGTGACTCTAACTATGGCTACACCTTC.

The rearrangement joins TRBV10-1 to TRBJ2-3; a possible D gene is TRBD2 (6 bases). Deletions cut 0 bases from V and 0 bases from J, with 13 bases between. Per the germline V gene, CDR1 is WNHNN and CDR2 is SYGVQD (reference sequence). The CDR3 has 17 amino acids. CDR3: CASSESLAGASTDTQYF. CDR3 coding DNA: TGCGCCAGCAGTGAGTCACTAGCCGGGGCAAGCACAGATACGCAGTATTTT.

The rearrangement joins TRBV6-5 to TRBJ2-2; D remains ambiguous. Trimming removed 5 bases from V and 6 bases from J, with 10 bases in between. Germline V gene lookup returns CDR1 MNHEY and CDR2 SVGAGI. The CDR3 sequence is 13 residues long. This CDR3 reads CASSPSKAGELFF. In nucleotides, the CDR3 is TGTGCCAGCAGTCCCTCTAAAGCCGGGGAGCTGTTTTTT.

In DNA, the CDR3 is TGTGCCAGCAGTTACTCCGCCAGTCTGAGCAATCAGCCCCAGCATTTT. This gives the protein CASSYSASLSNQPQHF. This sequence joins TRBV6-6 and TRBJ1-5; D not resolved. The CDR3 loop spans 16 amino acids. Trimming stripped 0 bases from V and 1 base from J, with 10 bases between. CDR1 and CDR2 from the germline V gene are MNHNY and SVGAGI (reference sequence).

CDR3 nucleotides: TGTGCCAGTAGAACGAGGGGGAATAATGAAAAACTGTTTTTT. This sequence encodes CASRTRGNNEKLFF. The rearrangement links TRBV19 to TRBJ1-4, with a possible D match to TRBD1 (6 bases). The germline V gene has CDR1 LNHDA and CDR2 SQIVND (reference sequence). V lost 6 bases and J 4 bases, leaving 12 bases between the germline ends. This CDR3 is 14 amino acids long.

V usage is TRBV7-2 and J usage is TRBJ1-5, with D uncertain. Trimming stripped 2 bases from V and 3 bases from J, with 5 bases between. Germline assignment: CDR1 SGHTA and CDR2 FQGNSA. The CDR3 spans 13 residues. In nucleotides, the CDR3 is TGTGCCAGCAGCTTAACTTACAATCAGCCCCAGCATTTT. The encoded protein is CASSLTYNQPQHF.

The chain is built from TRBV5-1 and TRBJ1-1; no reliable D call. Germline lookup yields CDR1 SGHRS and CDR2 YFSETQ. The CDR3 length is 13 residues. Between the trimmed V and J ends, which lost 0 bases and 7 bases, there was a span of 10 bases. The CDR3 bases are TGCGCCAGCAGCTTGGTACAGAGAAATGAAGCTTTCTTT. Translated: CASSLVQRNEAFF.

The rearrangement links TRBV7-2 to TRBJ1-1; the D is unclear. CDR3 length: 15 amino acids. CDR1 SGHTA and CDR2 FQGNSA come from the germline V gene. Deletions cut 8 bases from V and 3 bases from J, with 19 bases between. CDR3 bases: TGTGCCAGCGCCGTGAGGGCGAGGGAGGACACTGAAGCTTTCTTT. Translation gives CASAVRAREDTEAFF.